This TCR beta chain was obtained from a study of HIV-infected patients and healthy controls. This clonotype appeared many times. Antiretroviral therapy had run roughly three months, about 14 weeks, before follow-up blood collection. The repertoire came from unfractionated whole blood and reflected all unsorted peripheral T cells. Reverse transcription used approximately 500 ng RNA and constant-region primers for alpha and beta. Separate chain-specific third strand synthesis with multiplexing indices produced the alpha and beta libraries. TCRdb fed the 5' RACE reads into MiXCR, producing one record per CDR3 protein. The sample has under 8,000 distinct CDR3 sequences, 8.5% to 12% seen once; the top ten hold approximately 18%. V was clipped by 4 bases and J by 2 bases, with 15 bases between them. CDR3 length: 15 amino acids. From germline, CDR1 is SGDLS and CDR2 YYNGEE.

The sample here was blood, taken during antiretroviral therapy. The sequence derives from an adult with HIV infection. The gene calls are TRBV9 and TRBJ1-1; D is unresolved. As DNA, the CDR3 is TGTGCCAGCAGCCCCATGGGGAACTTAAACACTGAAGCTTTCTTT. As protein: CASSPMGNLNTEAFF.